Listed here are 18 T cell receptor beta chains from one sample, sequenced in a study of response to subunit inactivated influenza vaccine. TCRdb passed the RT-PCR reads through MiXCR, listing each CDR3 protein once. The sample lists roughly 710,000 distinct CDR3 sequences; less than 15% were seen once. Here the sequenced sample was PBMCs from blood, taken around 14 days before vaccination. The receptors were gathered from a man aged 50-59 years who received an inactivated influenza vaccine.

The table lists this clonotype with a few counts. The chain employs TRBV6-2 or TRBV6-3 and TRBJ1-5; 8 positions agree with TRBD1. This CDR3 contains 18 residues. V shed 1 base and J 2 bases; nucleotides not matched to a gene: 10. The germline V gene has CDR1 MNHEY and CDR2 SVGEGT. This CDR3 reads CASSYWGTGWKGNQPQHF. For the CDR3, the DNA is TGTGCCAGCAGTTACTGGGGGACAGGCTGGAAGGGCAATCAGCCCCAGCATTTT.

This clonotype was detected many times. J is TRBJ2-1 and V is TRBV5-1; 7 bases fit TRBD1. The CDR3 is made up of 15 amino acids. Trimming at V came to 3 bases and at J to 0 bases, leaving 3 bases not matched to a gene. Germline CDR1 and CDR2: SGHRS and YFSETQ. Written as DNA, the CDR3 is TGCGCCAGCAGCTCGAGACAGGGCTCCTACAATGAGCAGTTCTTC. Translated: CASSSRQGSYNEQFF.

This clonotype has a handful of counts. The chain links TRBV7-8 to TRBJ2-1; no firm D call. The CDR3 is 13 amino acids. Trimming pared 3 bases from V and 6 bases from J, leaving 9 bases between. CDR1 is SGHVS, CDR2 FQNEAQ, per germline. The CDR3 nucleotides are TGTGCCAGCAGCTTGAGTTGGAGCAATGAGCAGTTCTTC. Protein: CASSLSWSNEQFF.

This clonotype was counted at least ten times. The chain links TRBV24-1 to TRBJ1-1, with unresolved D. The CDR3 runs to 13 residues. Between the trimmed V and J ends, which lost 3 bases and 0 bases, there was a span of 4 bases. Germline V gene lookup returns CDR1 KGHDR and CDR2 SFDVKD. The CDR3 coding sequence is TGTGCCACCAGTGATACGTTGAACACTGAAGCTTTCTTT. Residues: CATSDTLNTEAFF.

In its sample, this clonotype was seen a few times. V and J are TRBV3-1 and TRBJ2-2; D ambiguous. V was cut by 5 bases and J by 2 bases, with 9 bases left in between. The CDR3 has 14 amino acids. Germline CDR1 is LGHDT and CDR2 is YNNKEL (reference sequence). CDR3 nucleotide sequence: TGTGCCAGCAGCTCTTACGGAAACACCGGGGAGCTGTTTTTT. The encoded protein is CASSSYGNTGELFF.

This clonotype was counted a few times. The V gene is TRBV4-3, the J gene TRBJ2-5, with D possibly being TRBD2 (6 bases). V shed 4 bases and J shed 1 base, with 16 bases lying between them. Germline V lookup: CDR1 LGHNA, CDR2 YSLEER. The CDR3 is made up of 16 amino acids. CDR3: CASSPNPGAAQETQYF. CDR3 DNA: TGCGCCAGCAGCCCAAACCCGGGAGCGGCCCAAGAGACCCAGTACTTC.

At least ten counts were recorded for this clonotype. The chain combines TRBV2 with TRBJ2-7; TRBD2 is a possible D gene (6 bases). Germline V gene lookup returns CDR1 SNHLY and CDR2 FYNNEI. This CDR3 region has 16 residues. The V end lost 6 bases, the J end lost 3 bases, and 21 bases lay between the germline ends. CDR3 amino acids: CASSELPGTGGYEQYF. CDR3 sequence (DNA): TGTGCCAGCAGCGAACTACCCGGGACTGGGGGCTACGAGCAGTACTTC.

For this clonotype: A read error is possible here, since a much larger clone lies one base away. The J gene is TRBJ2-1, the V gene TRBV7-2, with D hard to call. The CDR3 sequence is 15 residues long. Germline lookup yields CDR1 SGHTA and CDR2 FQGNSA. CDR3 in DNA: TGTGCCAGCAGCTCAACCCGTTACTCCTACAATGAGCAGCTCTTC. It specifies CASSSTRYSYNEQLF.

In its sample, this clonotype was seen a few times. The CDR3 DNA sequence: TGTGCCAGCAGTGGACGCGGGGGGGACTACAATGAGCAGTTCTTC. Its protein product is CASSGRGGDYNEQFF. V is TRBV25-1 and J is TRBJ2-1; 9 nucleotides agree with TRBD2. Losses at the gene ends were 4 bases for V and 3 bases for J; bases not matched to a gene: 4. CDR1 is MGHDK and CDR2 is SYGVNS in the germline V gene. This CDR3 region has 15 residues.

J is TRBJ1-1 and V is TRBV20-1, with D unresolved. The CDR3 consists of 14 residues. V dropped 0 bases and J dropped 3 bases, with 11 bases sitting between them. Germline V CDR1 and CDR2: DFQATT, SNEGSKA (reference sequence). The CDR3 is CSARDPRVDTEAFF. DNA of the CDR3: TGCAGTGCTAGAGATCCCCGGGTGGACACTGAAGCTTTCTTT.

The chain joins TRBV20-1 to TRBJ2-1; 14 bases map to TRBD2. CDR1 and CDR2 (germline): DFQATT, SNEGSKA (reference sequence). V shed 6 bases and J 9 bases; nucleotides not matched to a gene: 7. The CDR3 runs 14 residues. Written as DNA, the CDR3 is TGCAGTGCCACCGGGACTAGCGGGAGTGTTGAGCAGTTCTTC. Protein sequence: CSATGTSGSVEQFF.

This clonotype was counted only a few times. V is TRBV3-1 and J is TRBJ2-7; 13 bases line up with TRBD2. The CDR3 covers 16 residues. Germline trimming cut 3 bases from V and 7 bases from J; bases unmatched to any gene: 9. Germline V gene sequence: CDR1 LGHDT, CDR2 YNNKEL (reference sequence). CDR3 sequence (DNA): TGTGCCAGCAGCCAGTCTAGGGGACTAGCGGGAAGAGAGCAGTACTTC. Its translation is CASSQSRGLAGREQYF.

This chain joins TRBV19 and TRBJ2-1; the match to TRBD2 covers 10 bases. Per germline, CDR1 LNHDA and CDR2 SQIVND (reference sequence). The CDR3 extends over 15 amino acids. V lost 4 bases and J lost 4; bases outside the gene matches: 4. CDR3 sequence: CASSTGLAEYNEQFF. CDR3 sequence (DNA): TGTGCCAGTAGTACCGGACTAGCGGAGTACAATGAGCAGTTCTTC. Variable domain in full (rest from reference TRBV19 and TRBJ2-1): DGGITQSPKYLFRKEGQNVTLSCEQNLNHDAMYWYRQDPGQGLRLIYYSQIVNDFQKGDIAEGYSVSREKKESFPLTVTSAQKNPTAFYLCASSTGLAEYNEQFFGPGTRLTVL.

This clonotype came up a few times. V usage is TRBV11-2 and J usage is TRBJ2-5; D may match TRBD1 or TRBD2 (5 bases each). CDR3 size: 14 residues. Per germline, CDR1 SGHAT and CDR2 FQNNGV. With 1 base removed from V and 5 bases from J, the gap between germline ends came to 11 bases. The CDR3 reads CASSLAGRDETQYF. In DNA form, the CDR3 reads TGTGCCAGCAGCTTAGCGGGGCGAGACGAGACCCAGTACTTC. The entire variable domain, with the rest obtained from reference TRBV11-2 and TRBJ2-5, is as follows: EAGVAQSPRYKIIEKRQSVAFWCNPISGHATLYWYQQILGQGPKLLIQFQNNGVVDDSQLPKDRFSAERLKGVDSTLKIQPAKLEDSAVYLCASSLAGRDETQYFGPGTRLLVL.

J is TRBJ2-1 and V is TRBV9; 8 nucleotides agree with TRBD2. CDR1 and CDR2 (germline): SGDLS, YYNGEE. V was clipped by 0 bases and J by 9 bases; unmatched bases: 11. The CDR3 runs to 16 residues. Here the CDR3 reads CASSVVAGRAFSEQFF. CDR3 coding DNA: TGTGCCAGCAGCGTAGTAGCGGGGAGGGCCTTCAGTGAGCAGTTCTTC.

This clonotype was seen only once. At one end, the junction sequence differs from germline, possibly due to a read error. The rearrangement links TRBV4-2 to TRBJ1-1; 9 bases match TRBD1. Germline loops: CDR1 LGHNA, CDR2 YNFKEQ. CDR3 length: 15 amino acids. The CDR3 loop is CTSSQLDRGSTEAFF. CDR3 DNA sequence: TGTACCAGCAGCCAACTGGACAGGGGAAGCACTGAAGCTTTCTTT.

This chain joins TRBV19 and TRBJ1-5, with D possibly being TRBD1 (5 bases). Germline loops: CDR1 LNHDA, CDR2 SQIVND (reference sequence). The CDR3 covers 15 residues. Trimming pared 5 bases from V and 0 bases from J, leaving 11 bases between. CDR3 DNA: TGTGCCAGTAGTGCTACAGGTTATAGCAATCAGCCCCAGCATTTT. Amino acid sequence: CASSATGYSNQPQHF.

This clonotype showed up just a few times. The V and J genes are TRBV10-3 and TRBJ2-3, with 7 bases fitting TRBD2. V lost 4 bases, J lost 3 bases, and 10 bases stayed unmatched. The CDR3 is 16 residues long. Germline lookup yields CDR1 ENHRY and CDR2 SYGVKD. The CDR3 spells CAISGNGAGETDTQYF. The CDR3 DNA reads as TGTGCCATCAGTGGCAACGGGGCGGGGGAAACAGATACGCAGTATTTT.